The 13 T cell receptor beta chains presented below share a single source sample, sequenced in a study of memory CD4+ T cells and cytomegalovirus serostatus. Libraries were prepared by immunoSEQ multiplex PCR; TCRdb keeps only in-frame clonotypes and omits some of them. The table has around 88,000 clones, 75% to 85% seen once; the top ten hold about 4%. Single viable CD3+CD4+CD8-CD45RO+ cells were sorted as the memory CD4+ T cells. The sequenced sample consisted of memory CD4+ T cells from blood. Every receptor here comes from an adult in good health and CMV-seropositive.

The rearrangement uses TRBV28 and TRBJ1-5; D is unresolved. Trimming stripped 5 bases from V and 7 bases from J, with 18 bases between. The CDR3 length is 15 residues. Germline CDR1 is MDHEN and CDR2 is SYDVKM. In nucleotides, the CDR3 is TGTGCCAGCAGTCTGGCCCGTGAAAGGCGGCAGCCCCAGCATTTT. Amino acids: CASSLARERRQPQHF.

The V and J genes are TRBV6-6 and TRBJ2-7, with no clear D. Trimming cost V 6 bases and J 7 bases, with 16 bases left between them. Germline CDR1 is MNHNY and CDR2 is SVGAGI (reference sequence). This CDR3 comprises 13 residues. CDR3 loop: CASSYPSLREQYF. The DNA for the CDR3 is TGTGCCAGCAGCTATCCAAGCTTAAGAGAGCAGTACTTC.

This sequence joins TRBV6-6 and TRBJ1-4; possibly TRBD1 for D (5 bases). The length of the CDR3 is 16 residues. The germline V gene has CDR1 MNHNY and CDR2 SVGAGI (reference sequence). V shed 7 bases and J shed 2 bases, with 17 bases lying between them. Here the CDR3 DNA reads TGTGCCAGCACCCCCGGGCAGGGTTCTACTAATGAAAAACTGTTTTTT. This encodes CASTPGQGSTNEKLFF.

By its share, this clone is medium-sized. The chain combines TRBV2 with TRBJ2-7; possible D gene TRBD2, 6 bases. V lost 3 bases and J 12 bases, leaving 12 bases between the germline ends. The length of the CDR3 is 11 residues. Germline V gene lookup returns CDR1 SNHLY and CDR2 FYNNEI. The CDR3 loop is CASSDGGAVYF. The CDR3, as DNA: TGTGCCAGCAGTGACGGGGGAGCGGTGTACTTC.

The CDR3: CSVEGDNNYGYTF. Written as DNA, the CDR3 is TGCAGCGTTGAAGGGGACAACAACTATGGCTACACCTTC. The chain joins TRBV29-1 to TRBJ1-2; D may be TRBD1 (6 bases). Trimming took 1 base from V and 2 from J, leaving 8 bases between them. The CDR3 runs 13 residues. Germline-derived CDR1 and CDR2 are SQVTM and ANQGSEA.

The V and J genes are TRBV19 and TRBJ1-5; TRBD1 matches 11 bases. Germline V CDR1 and CDR2: LNHDA, SQIVND (reference sequence). Unmatched junction bases numbered 10, after V lost 5 bases and J lost 7 bases. This CDR3 has 16 amino acids. CDR3 sequence reads: CASSLTPDRGRQPQHF. Here the CDR3 DNA reads TGTGCCAGTAGTCTCACCCCGGACAGGGGGCGACAGCCCCAGCATTTT.

The chain recombines TRBV7-2 with TRBJ2-1, with D possibly being TRBD2 (6 bases). V gave up 4 bases and J gave up 0 bases, with 13 bases separating them. From germline, CDR1 is SGHTA and CDR2 FQGNSA. The CDR3 loop spans 16 amino acids. The CDR3 reads CASSSGGPLSYNEQFF. The DNA of the CDR3 is TGTGCCAGCAGCTCCGGAGGGCCCCTCTCCTACAATGAGCAGTTCTTC.

V and J are TRBV28 and TRBJ2-6; D possibly corresponds to TRBD2 (5 bases). The ends were cut back, 2 bases at V and 2 bases at J, with 7 bases in the middle. The CDR3 extends over 15 amino acids. Germline-derived CDR1 and CDR2 are MDHEN and SYDVKM. The CDR3 reads CASSLPEAGANVLTF. DNA for the CDR3: TGTGCCAGCAGTTTACCGGAGGCTGGGGCCAACGTCCTGACTTTC.

The rearrangement links TRBV28 to TRBJ2-1; D call uncertain. Between the trimmed V and J ends, which lost 8 bases and 2 bases, there was a span of 10 bases. This CDR3 region has 13 residues. Germline CDR1 and CDR2: MDHEN and SYDVKM. The CDR3 DNA sequence: TGTGCCAGCCTAGGAGTTCCCTACAATGAGCAGTTCTTC. Its translation is CASLGVPYNEQFF. Looking up the rest from reference TRBV28 and TRBJ2-1 gives the full variable domain: DVKVTQSSRYLVKRTGEKVFLECVQDMDHENMFWYRQDPGLGLRLIYFSYDVKMKEKGDIPEGYSVSREKKERFSLILESASTNQTSMYLCASLGVPYNEQFFGPGTRLTVL.

V and J are TRBV2 and TRBJ2-3; TRBD1 matches at 7 bases. Germline loops: CDR1 SNHLY, CDR2 FYNNEI. The V gene end was trimmed by 4 bases and the J gene end by 2 bases; junction bases not matched to a gene: 15. There are 18 residues in the CDR3. This CDR3 is CASSGGPNRGTDTDTQYF. CDR3 coding DNA: TGTGCCAGCAGTGGGGGCCCAAACAGGGGAACGGACACAGATACGCAGTATTTT.

The chain joins TRBV7-8 to TRBJ2-5; D gene unclear. V lost 5 bases, J lost 3 bases, and 1 base lay in between. In germline, CDR1 is SGHVS, CDR2 FQNEAQ. CDR3 length: 10 residues. The CDR3 DNA reads TGTGCCAGCAGCAAAGAGACCCAGTACTTC. Translating it yields CASSKETQYF.

The V call is TRBV7-2, the J call TRBJ1-1; no reliable D call. V shed 5 bases and J shed 4 bases, with 11 bases lying between them. Germline CDR1 is SGHTA and CDR2 is FQGNSA. The CDR3 covers 13 residues. CDR3 in amino acids: CASSPGLTTEAFF. DNA of the CDR3: TGTGCCAGCAGCCCTGGACTTACCACTGAAGCTTTCTTT.

The rearrangement uses TRBV5-1 and TRBJ1-1; perhaps TRBD1 as D (6 bases). The CDR3 runs 16 residues. V gave up 1 base and J gave up 4 bases, with 17 bases separating them. From germline, CDR1 is SGHRS and CDR2 YFSETQ. CDR3 in DNA: TGCGCCAGCAGCTTGTTCTCGGACAGTCTGGGCACTGAAGCTTTCTTT. Protein sequence: CASSLFSDSLGTEAFF.